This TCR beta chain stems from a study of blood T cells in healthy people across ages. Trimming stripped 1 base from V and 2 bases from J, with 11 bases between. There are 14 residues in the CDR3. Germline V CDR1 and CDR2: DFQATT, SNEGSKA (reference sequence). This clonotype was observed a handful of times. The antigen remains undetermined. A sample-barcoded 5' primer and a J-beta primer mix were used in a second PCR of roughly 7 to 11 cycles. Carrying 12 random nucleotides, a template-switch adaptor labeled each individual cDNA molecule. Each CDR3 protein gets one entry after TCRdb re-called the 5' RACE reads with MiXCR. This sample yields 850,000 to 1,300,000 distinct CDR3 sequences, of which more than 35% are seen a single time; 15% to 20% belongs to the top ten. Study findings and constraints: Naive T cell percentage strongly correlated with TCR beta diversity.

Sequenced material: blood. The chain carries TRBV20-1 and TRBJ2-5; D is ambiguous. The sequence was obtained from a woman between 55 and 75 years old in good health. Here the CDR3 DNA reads TGCAGTGCTAGAGCCCTCTTCAGTCAAGAGACCCAGTACTTC. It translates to CSARALFSQETQYF.